This T cell receptor (beta chain) was retrieved from a study of beta chain features in type 1 diabetes (dated by TCRdb to the late 2010s). Describing the broader study: Patients and healthy donors did not differ in mean age, gender distribution, total cell number or subset yield. A total of 85 million to 140 million sorted cells were examined across all samples, and a strong correlation was observed between cell number per subset and RNA yield. Regulatory and stem cell-like memory subsets were obtained from only 8 patients and roughly eight healthy donors, while naive and central memory subsets were obtained from all 30 or so donors. The study compared TCRB repertoires of sorted circulating CD4+ T cell subsets between recently diagnosed type 1 diabetes patients and matched healthy donors.

The CDR3 starts with the cysteine, ends with the phenylalanine, and has 14 residues. Kept here is only the CDR3 DNA, which spans 42 bases and is read in frame from base 1. Taken from the germline V gene (reference sequence), the CDR1 and CDR2 loops are MNHNY and SVGAGI. V and J lose 6 bases and 1 base, and a span of 10 bases separates them. All of the isolated RNA was reverse transcribed with the High Capacity cDNA Reverse Transcription Kit, so expressed TCRB transcripts were sequenced. Naive, central memory and regulatory T cell samples underwent deep immunoSEQ sequencing, averaging about 3.3 million total reads per sample. Sorted cells were lysed in RLT buffer, and RNA was extracted using DNase-treated RNeasy Micro or Mini kits according to cell number. Each cell subset was processed separately to prevent cross-contamination, with patient and healthy donor samples processed together. The immunoSEQ multiplex PCR was used to amplify TCRB sequences from cDNA, yielding 87-bp fragments that span the CDR3 region. The amplicons were sequenced using the Illumina HiSeq platform. The source study handled its data this way. PCR bias was computationally corrected using synthetic template baselines, reads within Hamming distance 2 were collapsed, and singletons that could not be merged were discarded. By aligning reads against IMGT, V, D and J genes, CDR3 length, and insertions or deletions at six rearrangement sites were assigned. Clonotype counts were normalized to sorted cell number within each subset before computing true diversity and Gini coefficients with the tcR R package. Repertoire sharing was quantified using the overlap coefficient calculated on TCRB nucleotide sequences. Out-of-frame TCRB sequences from naive cells were analyzed as a proxy for the pre-selection repertoire. TCRdb's version of the immuneACCESS table is confined to in-frame rearrangements and falls short of the full clone set. An unresolved V gene accounts for under half of the shortfall where checked; the remainder is of unknown origin. The V and J calls and the clone size are those of that table, but D and trimming were determined from the DNA. The sample table lists more than 300,000 clones, roughly 12% of them with a count of one. 0.017% of the sample goes to the ten largest clones.

On this clone: Its recognized antigen is unknown. Base qualities are missing; no much larger clone stands one base away.

Each donor gave one peripheral blood draw, averaging approximately 110 mL, which was collected into heparinised tubes. A BD FACSAria II and a panel including CD45RO, CCR7, CD25, CD127, CD95 and CD27 were used to sort naive, central memory, regulatory and stem cell-like memory CD4+ T cells. Purity was above 95% for every sorted population. PBMCs were isolated immediately by Lymphoprep density gradient centrifugation and stained directly without culture. So that batch effects would be minimized, each experiment stained and sorted samples in pairs, pairing one healthy donor with one patient. What the research found in general, with its limitations: Because cDNA was sequenced instead of genomic DNA, highly expressing activated cells could be over-represented, though the groups showed no difference in activation or CD3 levels. Shorter templates might have been favored by PCR, but patient and control samples were amplified and corrected together, so both groups would have been affected equally by any skew. Type 1 diabetes patients showed a moderate but significant shortening of TCRB CDR3 length in all four CD4+ subsets. Patients with type 1 diabetes made fewer insertions and deleted more nucleotides at VDJ recombination sites, implying thymic rearrangement abnormalities. Because small numbers of individuals were included in the HLA sub-analyses, any influence of HLA type on TCRB rearrangement was left unresolved. Naive, central memory and regulatory TCRB repertoires appeared to be more similar among patients than among healthy donors.

The TCR originated in a man in his late teens or twenties in good health. The sequenced sample consisted of naive CD4+ T cells from blood. Per the publication, the cell subset or site label means: true naive CD4+ T cells. In this chain, TRBV6-6 is recombined with TRBJ2-4; TRBD1 might be the D gene, on 5 matching bases. The CDR3 sequence is CASSQDSAKNIQYF. In nucleotide form, the sequence is TGTGCCAGCAGCCAAGACAGTGCCAAAAACATTCAGTACTTC.